These T cell receptor beta chains were read from a single sample in a study of vaccination and CD4 T cells after COVID-19. No antigen is known for these receptors. TCRdb reprocessed the PCR reads via MiXCR and lists one record per CDR3 protein. The data show almost 15,000 distinct CDR3 sequences, with 20% to 25% seen just once and 12% held by the top ten. Sequencing used CD4+ T cells from blood, cultured in vitro, obtained before SARS-CoV-2 vaccination. These receptors came from a human donor who received a COVID-19 vaccine. Both conserved end residues are part of each CDR3. Fields, in order: V gene, D gene, clone size, J gene, CDR3 DNA, CDR3 protein. The D gene is left open where the match is weak. The size entry is marked missing in some rows and otherwise reads once, few, many or a size class.

TRBV19,-,few,TRBJ2-6,TGTGCCAGTAGCGGACAGTACGACTCTGGGGCCAACGTCCTGACTTTC,CASSGQYDSGANVLTF
TRBV5-8,-,-,TRBJ1-1,TGTGCCAGCAGCGGGGTGACAGGCCTACGCGAAGCTTTCTTT,CASSGVTGLREAFF
TRBV10-2,TRBD2,-,TRBJ2-1,TGCGCCAGCAGTGTCACTAGCGGCTTGGGGAATGAGCAGTTCTTC,CASSVTSGLGNEQFF
TRBV1,-,-,TRBJ1-5,TGCACCAGCAGCCAAGATCGGAGGAATCAGCCCCAGCATTTT,CTSSQDRRNQPQHF
TRBV5-1,-,-,TRBJ2-5,TGCGCCAGCAGCTTGGGTTACATGGAGACCCAGTACTTC,CASSLGYMETQYF
TRBV7-2,TRBD2,-,TRBJ2-1,TGTGCCAGCACCCTTAGCGGGGGGGCAGCCGTCAATGAGCAGTTCTTC,CASTLSGGAAVNEQFF
TRBV27,-,-,TRBJ2-5,TGTGCCAGCAGTTTCGGGGGAACCCAAGAGACCCAGTACTTC,CASSFGGTQETQYF
TRBV6-1,-,few,TRBJ1-1,TGTGCCAGCAGTCAAGTAGCAGTCGACACTGAAGCTTTCTTT,CASSQVAVDTEAFF
TRBV10-3,TRBD2,few,TRBJ2-2,TGTGCCATCAGGGCGGCGGGGGGAGGCACCGGGGAGCTGTTTTTT,CAIRAAGGGTGELFF
TRBV10-2,-,-,TRBJ2-7,TGCGCCAGCCAAGGATTACGGGCCTCCTACGAGCAGTACTTC,CASQGLRASYEQYF
TRBV18,-,few,TRBJ1-6,TGTGCCAGCTCACCAGCCCCCGACAGGAATAATTCACCCCTCCACTTT,CASSPAPDRNNSPLHF
TRBV20-1,-,-,TRBJ1-1,TGCAGTGCTAGACAGGGGTCGGCGAACACTGAAGCTTTCTTT,CSARQGSANTEAFF
TRBV6-1,-,medium-sized,TRBJ1-2,TGTGCCAGCCGGACCCGGTTGGACTATGGCTACACCTTC,CASRTRLDYGYTF
TRBV7-8,TRBD1,few,TRBJ2-2,TGTGCCAGCAGCCTCCGACAGGGCCTATCCACCGGGGAGCTGTTTTTT,CASSLRQGLSTGELFF
TRBV6-1,TRBD2,-,TRBJ2-4,TGTGCCAGCAGTCGAAGATTAGCGGGGGAGCCCCCCTCTGAGGGCAAAAACATTCAGTACTTC,CASSRRLAGEPPSEGKNIQYF
TRBV6-1,TRBD1,-,TRBJ2-3,TGTGCCAGCAGTGAAATTAGGGGGCCGGGCACAGATACGCAGTATTTT,CASSEIRGPGTDTQYF
TRBV10-1,TRBD1,-,TRBJ2-7,TGCGCCAGCAGTGGGGGACCCGGGACAGGGACTCCCGAGCAGTACTTC,CASSGGPGTGTPEQYF
TRBV12-3/TRBV12-4,-,few,TRBJ2-3,TGTGCCAGCAGTTTAGCGCTCCCCCCAGATACGCAGTATTTT,CASSLALPPDTQYF
TRBV19,TRBD2,few,TRBJ2-3,TGTGCCAGTAGTTTCGGAACGGCTAGCGGGGGGCGGGGCCACACAGATACGCAGTATTTT,CASSFGTASGGRGHTDTQYF
TRBV30,-,-,TRBJ2-1,TGTGCCTGGAGTAAAGGGGGGGGGATCCATGAGCAGTTCTTC,CAWSKGGGIHEQFF
TRBV6-1,-,-,TRBJ2-7,TGTGCCAGCAGTGAAAGTTCTTTTCGGGGGATCCTGACCTACGAGCAGTACTTC,CASSESSFRGILTYEQYF
TRBV20-1,-,few,TRBJ1-1,TGCAGTGCTAGGTGGGCGGGGACTGAAGCTTTCTTT,CSARWAGTEAFF
TRBV18,-,few,TRBJ1-1,TGTGCCAGCTCACCTCGGACGGGGAACACTGAAGCTTTCTTT,CASSPRTGNTEAFF
TRBV20-1,TRBD1,few,TRBJ1-3,TGCAGTGCTAGAGATCCTACAGGGGAAGGAGTCGGAAACACCATATATTTT,CSARDPTGEGVGNTIYF
TRBV18,-,-,TRBJ2-7,TGTGCCAGCTCACCAGGGCGTTCATACGAGCAGTACTTC,CASSPGRSYEQYF
TRBV11-3,-,few,TRBJ1-6,TGTGCCAGCAGCTTAGACGGAAATTCACCCCTCCACTTT,CASSLDGNSPLHF
TRBV2,-,few,TRBJ1-6,TGTGCCAGCAGTGAAGCGGGGGCAGGGAACTATAATTCACCCCTCCACTTT,CASSEAGAGNYNSPLHF
TRBV10-3,-,few,TRBJ1-4,TGTGCCATCAGTGAGGGCCAGGAGGAAAAACTGTTTTTT,CAISEGQEEKLFF
TRBV30,TRBD2,-,TRBJ2-3,TGTGCCTGGAGCTTCTCCGCCAGGACTAGCGGCACAGATACGCAGTATTTT,CAWSFSARTSGTDTQYF
TRBV5-1,-,few,TRBJ1-2,TGCGCCAGCAGCCCCCGACCGCTCCCTAACTATGGCTACACCTTC,CASSPRPLPNYGYTF
TRBV21-1,-,once,TRBJ2-3,TGTGCCAGCAGCAAAGCCCCCCGGGACCCCACAGATACGCTGTATTTT,CASSKAPRDPTDTLYF
TRBV2,-,few,TRBJ1-2,TGTGCCAGCAGTCTGCGGGGGCCCGCTTATGGCTACACCTTC,CASSLRGPAYGYTF
TRBV11-2,-,few,TRBJ1-4,TGTGCCAGCAGCCCCCATCACATAGTGGGGAATGAAAAACTGTTTTTT,CASSPHHIVGNEKLFF
TRBV7-8,-,few,TRBJ2-5,TGTGCCACGTCGGAGGAGGGGTTCGAGACCCAGTACTTC,CATSEEGFETQYF
TRBV18,-,-,TRBJ1-6,TGTGCCAGCTCACCTGCGGCCGACTCACCCCTCCACTTT,CASSPAADSPLHF
TRBV20-1,-,few,TRBJ1-2,TGCAGTGCTAGAGATTCGTCCGTACTTGGCTACACCTTC,CSARDSSVLGYTF
TRBV2,TRBD1,-,TRBJ2-6,TGTGCCAGCCGGGACAGGGTTTTCCGCTCTGGGGCCAACGTCCTGACTTTC,CASRDRVFRSGANVLTF
TRBV21-1,-,few,TRBJ1-1,TGTGCCAGCAGCAAAAGGGATCTAAACACTGAAGCTTTCTTT,CASSKRDLNTEAFF
TRBV6-1,-,-,TRBJ1-2,TGTGTCAGCAGCCGGGTCCTCAGGGGCAACTATGGCTACACCTTC,CVSSRVLRGNYGYTF
TRBV7-4,-,-,TRBJ1-2,TGTGCCAGCAGCCTGGGGGGAGGGTTGAGCTACACCTTC,CASSLGGGLSYTF
TRBV5-4,-,-,TRBJ1-1,TGTGCCAGCAGCGAGCCCCGTGGGGCGAGGAACACTGAAGCTTTCTTT,CASSEPRGARNTEAFF
TRBV10-1,TRBD1,-,TRBJ2-5,TGCGCCAGCAACGACAGGGCTGGGGAGACCCAGTACTTC,CASNDRAGETQYF
TRBV5-6,TRBD1,-,TRBJ2-5,TGTGCCAGCAGCTTTAACGACAGGGGAAAGACCCAGTACTTC,CASSFNDRGKTQYF
TRBV5-1,-,-,TRBJ1-2,TGCGCCAGCAGCTTGGCCCTGCGCGGAGGTGGCAACACCTTC,CASSLALRGGGNTF
TRBV7-8,TRBD2,few,TRBJ2-1,TGTGCCAGCAGCCCCCGGACTAGCGGGGGGGAGCAGTTCTTC,CASSPRTSGGEQFF
TRBV30,TRBD2,few,TRBJ2-2,TGTGCCTGGAGTATAGGACTAGATGGGAACACCGGGGAGCTGTTTTTT,CAWSIGLDGNTGELFF
TRBV24-1,-,-,TRBJ1-1,TGTGCCACCAGTGATAGTACAGCGTCGGAACGAGCTTTCTTT,CATSDSTASERAFF
TRBV5-1,-,-,TRBJ2-1,TGCGCCAGCAGCTTGGCGCTTGGTTACAATGAGCAGTTCTTC,CASSLALGYNEQFF
TRBV12-3/TRBV12-4,TRBD1,few,TRBJ2-5,TGTGCCAGCAGTTTATCGGAACAGGGGCTAATCCAGTACTTC,CASSLSEQGLIQYF
TRBV2,-,-,TRBJ2-2,TGTGCCAGCAGTGGGGCAGGGACTCCGAGGAACACCGGGGAGCTGTTTTTT,CASSGAGTPRNTGELFF
TRBV30,-,few,TRBJ1-5,TGTGCCTGGAGTGTAGACAGTAGCAATCAGCCCCAGCATTTT,CAWSVDSSNQPQHF
TRBV9,-,few,TRBJ1-1,TGTGCCAGCAGCGAGGGGGGCCTTCACACTGAAGCTTTCTTT,CASSEGGLHTEAFF
TRBV6-1,TRBD2,few,TRBJ2-4,TGTGCCAGCAGTCGAAGATTAGCGGGGGGGCCCCCCTCTGAGGGCAAAAACATTCAGTACTTC,CASSRRLAGGPPSEGKNIQYF
TRBV20-1,-,few,TRBJ1-4,TGCAGTGCTAGGGAATTGACAGGTTATGAAAAACTGTTTTTT,CSARELTGYEKLFF